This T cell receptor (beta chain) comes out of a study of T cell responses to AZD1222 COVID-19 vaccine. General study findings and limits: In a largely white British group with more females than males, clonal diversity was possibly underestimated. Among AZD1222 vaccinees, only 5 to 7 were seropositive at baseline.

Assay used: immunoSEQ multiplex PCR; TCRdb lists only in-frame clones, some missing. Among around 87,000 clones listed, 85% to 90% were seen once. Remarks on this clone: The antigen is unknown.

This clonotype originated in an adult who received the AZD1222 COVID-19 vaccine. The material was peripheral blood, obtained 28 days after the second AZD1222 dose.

The CDR3 sequence: CASSTIGLQDPEAFF. CDR3 in DNA: TGTGCCAGTAGCACCATAGGGCTCCAGGACCCTGAAGCTTTCTTT. This rearrangement joins TRBV19 to TRBJ1-1; D is unclear. The CDR3 length is 15 residues. V was shortened by 6 bases and J by 6 bases, with 20 bases between the two germline ends. Germline V gene data show CDR1 as LNHDA and CDR2 as SQIVND (reference sequence).